This T cell receptor (beta chain) was obtained from a study of blood T cell repertoires in COVID-19 (dated by TCRdb to 2020 to 2021). About the full investigation: Collaborator samples came from the United States, Italy and Spain and covered acute and convalescent phases of COVID-19. A de-identified subject ID, COVID-19 status, age in years and sex were almost always included in the sample metadata. Deeply sampled blood TCRbeta repertoires from subjects exposed to, actively infected with, or recovered from COVID-19 were included in the dataset. The material from the prospective study consisted of cDNA or gDNA derived from T cells, B-cell-depleted T cells, or PBMCs. Where available, HLA class I and class II types were taken from metadata supplied by the sample provider and were not determined by assay-based typing. The samples were drawn from two sources: the first 160 participants of the ongoing ImmuneRACE study, and over 1,000 subjects contributed by 6 global collaborators. The repertoires were made available in a free public database intended to serve as a resource for research on the immune response to SARS-CoV-2.

The full study reports these points: How much clinical and demographic metadata was included differed by source and by participant, and the metadata was provided uncurated.

TCRbeta CDR3 regions were amplified from genomic DNA by means of the immunoSEQ Assay, a bias-controlled multiplex PCR. The authors' analysis ran thus. Within the assay, amplification of reference gene primers was used to estimate how many nucleated cells each sample contained. Sequence reads were collapsed and filtered to measure the absolute abundance of every unique TCRbeta CDR3 rearrangement. For each sample, productive Simpson clonality was calculated as the square root of Simpson's diversity index over productive rearrangements. Here the immuneACCESS table is served through TCRdb, limited to in-frame sequences with V and J called. Missing clones are a known gap in these copies; in checked studies unresolved V genes cover under half, and the rest lacks a known reason. That table gives V, J and clone size, and the DNA gave D and trimming. This sample lists fewer than 500,000 clones; about 85% were detected once. Of the sample, approximately 2% falls within the top ten clones.

The germline V gene sets CDR1 to SGHDT and CDR2 to YYEEEE. Counted from cysteine to phenylalanine, this CDR3 has 15 amino acids. The read is trimmed to its CDR3 DNA, 45 bases read in frame from base 1. The germline V end is reduced by 1 base and the J end by 4 bases; junction bases left unmatched: 8. In the prospective study, participants were roughly 18 to 90 years old, resided in approximately 25 geographic areas of the United States, and were enrolled through a virtual design. In the prospective study, participants were assigned to cohorts based on the clinical history participants reported in a screening survey and a study questionnaire. In the prospective study, mobile phlebotomists collected whole blood, serum and a nasopharyngeal or oropharyngeal swab from each participant. Prospective study participants could optionally give additional blood draws and questionnaires over an approximately 2-month period. Before DNA extraction, prospective study blood samples were shipped either frozen or at room temperature.

Note on this clone: Its antigen is currently not known. No clone much larger than this one lies a single base away; base qualities are absent.

The sample comprised PBMCs or T cells enriched from blood (not recorded which). The rearrangement combines TRBV5-6 with TRBJ2-7; 7 middle bases align to TRBD1. This receptor was identified in a woman aged 18-29 years with acute COVID-19. This receptor has the CDR3 CASSLRGQLGYEQYF. Here is the DNA: TGTGCCAGCAGCTTGCGGGGACAGTTGGGGTACGAGCAGTACTTC.